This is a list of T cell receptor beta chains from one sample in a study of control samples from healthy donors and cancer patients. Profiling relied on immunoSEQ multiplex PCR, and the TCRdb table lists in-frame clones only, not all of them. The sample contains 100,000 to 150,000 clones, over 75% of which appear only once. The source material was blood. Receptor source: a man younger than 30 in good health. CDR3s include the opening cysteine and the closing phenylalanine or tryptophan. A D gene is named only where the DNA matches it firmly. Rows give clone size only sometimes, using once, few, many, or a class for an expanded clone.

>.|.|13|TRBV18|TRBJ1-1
TGTGCCAGCTCACCGGGGAGAAACACTGAAGCTTTCTTT
CASSPGRNTEAFF
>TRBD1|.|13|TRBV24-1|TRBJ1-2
TGTGCCACCAGTCAGACAGGGAATGAGGGCTACACCTTC
CATSQTGNEGYTF
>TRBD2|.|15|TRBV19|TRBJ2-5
TGTGCCAGTAGTGAGTTAGCGGGTACCCAAGAGACCCAGTACTTC
CASSELAGTQETQYF
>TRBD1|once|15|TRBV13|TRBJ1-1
TGTGCCAGCAGCCCCAGCGGGACAGGGACCACTGAAGCTTTCTTT
CASSPSGTGTTEAFF
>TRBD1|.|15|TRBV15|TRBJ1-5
TGTGCCACCAGCAGCGTGGGACAGGCCATTCAGCCCCAGCATTTT
CATSSVGQAIQPQHF
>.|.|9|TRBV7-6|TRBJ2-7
TGTGCCAGCAGCTACGAGCAGTACTTC
CASSYEQYF
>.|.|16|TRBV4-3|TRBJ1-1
TGCGCCAGCAGCCGGGGAGCCCCCGGGTTGAACACTGAAGCTTTCTTT
CASSRGAPGLNTEAFF
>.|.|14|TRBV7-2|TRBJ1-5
TGTGCCAGCAGCTTATTGGGTCCAAATCAGCCCCAGCATTTT
CASSLLGPNQPQHF
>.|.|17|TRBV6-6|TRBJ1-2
TGTGCCAGCAGTCGCACCCAAGTGGGACTTGAGCGTTATGGCTACACCTTC
CASSRTQVGLERYGYTF
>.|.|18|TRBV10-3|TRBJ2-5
TGTGCCATCAGTGGAGAGGAGGGGGCAGCGGGAATTAAAGAGACCCAGTACTTC
CAISGEEGAAGIKETQYF
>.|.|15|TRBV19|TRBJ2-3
TGTGCCAGTAGTCGACAGACCCTCCGCACAGATACGCAGTATTTT
CASSRQTLRTDTQYF
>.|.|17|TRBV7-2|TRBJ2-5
TGTGCCAGCAGCTTAGCCCCACCTCACAGGGGGGGCGAGACCCAGTACTTC
CASSLAPPHRGGETQYF
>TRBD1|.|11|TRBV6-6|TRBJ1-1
TGTGCCAGCAGGAGGGACAGTGAAGCTTTCTTT
CASRRDSEAFF
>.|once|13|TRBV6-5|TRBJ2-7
TGTGCCAGCAGGACGGGTTTTACCTACGAGCAGTACTTC
CASRTGFTYEQYF
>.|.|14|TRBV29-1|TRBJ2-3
TGCACCTCACTTAAGGGGAGCGGCACAGATACGCAGTATTTT
CTSLKGSGTDTQYF
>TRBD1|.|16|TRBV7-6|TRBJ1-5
TGTGCCAGCAGCTATGGGCCAGGGGGTTCAAATCAGCCCCAGCATTTT
CASSYGPGGSNQPQHF
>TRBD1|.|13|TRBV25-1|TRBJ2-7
TGTGCCAGCAGTGGACAGGGGAGCTACGAGCAGTACTTC
CASSGQGSYEQYF
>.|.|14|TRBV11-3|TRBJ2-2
TGTGCCAGCAGCTTATCTACCGGGCCCGGGGAGCTGTTTTTT
CASSLSTGPGELFF
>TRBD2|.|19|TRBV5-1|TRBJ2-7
TGCGCCAGCAGCTTGGCCCCTAGACTAGCGGGCTCCAGCTCCTACGAGCAGTACTTC
CASSLAPRLAGSSSYEQYF
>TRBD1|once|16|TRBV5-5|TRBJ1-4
TGTGCCAGCAGCCCTGAGCCGGGACAGCCTAATGAAAAACTGTTTTTT
CASSPEPGQPNEKLFF
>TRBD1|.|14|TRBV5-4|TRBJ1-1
TGTGCCAGCAGCGCTGGACAGGGGAGGACTGAAGCTTTCTTT
CASSAGQGRTEAFF
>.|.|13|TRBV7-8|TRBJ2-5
TGTGCCAGCAGCCCCCCAAGGGGGGAGACCCAGTACTTC
CASSPPRGETQYF
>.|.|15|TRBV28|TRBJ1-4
TGTGCCAGCAGTTTTCCCGGGACGGGTAATGAAAAACTGTTTTTT
CASSFPGTGNEKLFF
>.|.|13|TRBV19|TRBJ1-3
TGTGCCAGTGCGCAGGGAGTAAGAAACACCATATATTTT
CASAQGVRNTIYF
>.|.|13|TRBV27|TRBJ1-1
TGTGCCAGCAGCTTGGGGAGGGACACTGAAGCTTTCTTT
CASSLGRDTEAFF
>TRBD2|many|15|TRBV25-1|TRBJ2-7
TGTGCCAGCACCACCCCGGGACTAGCGGGAGGGCAGCAGTACTTC
CASTTPGLAGGQQYF
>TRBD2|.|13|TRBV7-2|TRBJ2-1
TGTGCCAGCAGCGCGACAAGCGGGAGTAGCCAGTTCTTC
CASSATSGSSQFF
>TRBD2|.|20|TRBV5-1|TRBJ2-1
TGCGCCAGCAGCTTGACCCCCGGACTAGCGGGAGGAATTACCTACAATGAGCAGTTCTTC
CASSLTPGLAGGITYNEQFF
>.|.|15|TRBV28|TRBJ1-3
TGTGCCAGCAGTTTAGCGCGATACTCTGGAAACACCATATATTTT
CASSLARYSGNTIYF
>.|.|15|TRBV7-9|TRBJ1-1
TGTGCCAGCAGCCGATCCGCCACGGGATACACTGAAGCTTTCTTT
CASSRSATGYTEAFF
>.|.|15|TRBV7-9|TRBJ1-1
TGTGCCAGCAGCCAAATGGCAGCTATGAACACTGAAGCTTTCTTT
CASSQMAAMNTEAFF
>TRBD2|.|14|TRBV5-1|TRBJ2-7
TGCGCCAGCAGCTTGGGGACTAGCGGCTACGAGCAGTACTTC
CASSLGTSGYEQYF
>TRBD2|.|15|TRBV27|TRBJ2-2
TGTGCCAGCTCCGACCGACTAGCGGGAATGGGGGAGCTGTTTTTT
CASSDRLAGMGELFF
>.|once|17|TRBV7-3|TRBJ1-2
TGTGCCAGCAGCTTAAGGACAGAATCGATATTACTCGATGGCTACACCTTC
CASSLRTESILLDGYTF
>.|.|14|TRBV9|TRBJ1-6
TGTGCCAGCAGCGTAGCAGGGGCCCGCGGGGCCCTCCACTTT
CASSVAGARGALHF
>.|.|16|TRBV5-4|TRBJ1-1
TGTGCCAGCAGCTTGCGGTCCGGGACCGGGAGCACTGAAGCTTTCTTT
CASSLRSGTGSTEAFF
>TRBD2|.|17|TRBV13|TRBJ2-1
TGTGCCAGCAGCTTACCGGTCACTAGCGGGAGGAGAGGTGAGCAGTTCTTC
CASSLPVTSGRRGEQFF
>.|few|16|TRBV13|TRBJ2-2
TGTGCCAGCAGCTTAGCGGCAGGGAGGAACACCGGGGAGCTGTTTTTT
CASSLAAGRNTGELFF
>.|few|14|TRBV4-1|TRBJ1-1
TGCGCCAGCAGCGCAATCAGGGGACACACTGAAGCTTTCTTT
CASSAIRGHTEAFF
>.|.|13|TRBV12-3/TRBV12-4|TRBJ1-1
TGTGCCAGCAGTTTGACAGGCCGCACTGAAGCTTTCTTT
CASSLTGRTEAFF
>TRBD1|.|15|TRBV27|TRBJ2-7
TGTGCCAGCAGCCCCGGACAGGCCCCGCTCTACGAGCAGTACTTC
CASSPGQAPLYEQYF